This TCR beta chain is from a study of blood T cell repertoires in COVID-19. Study as a whole: Samples taken during acute and convalescent COVID-19 were collected in the United States, Italy and Spain. Nucleic acid was either cDNA or gDNA, and it came from T cells, B-cell-depleted T cells, or PBMCs.

Methods used by the authors: It was from reference gene primer amplification that nucleated cell counts were estimated. Clones were read by immunoSEQ multiplex PCR, and TCRdb kept only the in-frame ones, dropping some. The V and J calls and clone size were taken over from that table, and D and trimming were inferred from the DNA. The data contain over 150,000 clones, around nine tenths of them seen just once; the ten biggest clones take up 2.5% to 3.5%. V lost 3 bases and J lost 4, with 3 bases in between. Per germline, CDR1 SGHAT and CDR2 FQDESV (reference sequence). The CDR3 has 12 amino acids. V usage is TRBV11-1 and J usage is TRBJ2-2, with no clear D. The receptor comes from a man in his forties with active or convalescent COVID-19. The sample comprised peripheral blood. The CDR3 DNA sequence: TGTGCCAGCAGCTTCATCACCGGGGAGCTGTTTTTT. Protein product: CASSFITGELFF.